This T cell receptor (beta chain) was sequenced in a study of human T cells and chemical hapten exposure (dated by TCRdb to about 2021). With respect to the entire study: For sensitization, 2% DPC in acetone was applied to a 2 cm by 2 cm area of upper inner arm skin. Libraries were pooled for sequencing, and variation in per-sample TCR yields was attributed mainly to small differences in library volumes within the pool. Alopecia areata with under or over 50% scalp involvement, alopecia totalis and alopecia universalis were represented in the patient cohort, which was mostly female. Peripheral blood TCR repertoire changes were tracked in vivo in alopecia patients during primary and secondary sensitization to the hapten diphenylcyclopropenone (DPC). Patch tests used Finn chambers with 0.01% DPC on the upper back, scored after 6 days by International Contact Dermatitis Research Group standards. Blood was sampled from patients pre-sensitization (week 0) and at 2, 6 and about 24 weeks after DPC sensitization. Under 30 alopecia patients gave blood for TCR sequencing at one to four time points (pre-sensitization, 2, 6 and 24 weeks). Patients additionally received weekly therapeutic DPC doses to the scalp throughout the roughly 25-week study period. Study-wide conclusions, independent of this receptor: Patch test score correlated positively with the number of PT1 expanded TCRs, reaching significance at thresholds 8, 16 and 32 but not at 4. After repeated subsampling, changes were observed in the strength of the expansion versus patch-test correlation and in the threshold at which the correlation became significant. The number of TCRs above 1 in 1000 frequency did not change with DPC sensitization; there was no evidence of global repertoire structure alterations. Significantly more large CDR3 similarity clusters were formed by expanded TCRs than by pre-sensitization or healthy control sets, consistent with antigen-driven responses. All patients had alopecia, a presumed autoimmune disease, so their immune response might differ from that of healthy individuals.

Based on the germline V gene, the CDR1 and CDR2 sequences are SGHAT and FQNNGV. The CDR3, from cysteine to phenylalanine, totals 15 residues. The retained sequence is limited to the CDR3, 45 bases, with the frame set at the first base. V drops 6 bases and J drops 0 bases, leaving 13 bases in between. The sample's time point label is to be understood as: patch test 1, 2 weeks after DPC sensitization. The treatment or condition label of this sample denotes: therapeutic diphenylcyclopropenone sensitization with weekly scalp DPC. At each patch-test visit, blood was drawn before the patch test was applied. Eligible patients were aged 18 to 70, diagnosed with alopecia, deemed suitable for DPC therapy, and excluded if pregnant. Total RNA was extracted from unfractionated whole blood that had been collected in Tempus Blood RNA tubes. Libraries were prepared through RACE. Sequencer: NextSeq 500. Library preparation attached unique molecular identifiers to individual cDNA molecules for quantitative, reproducible TCR counting. Each blood RNA sample was used to sequence both TCR alpha and TCR beta chains. In the original analysis: Samples had a median of 95,638 TCRs, with a range from roughly 23,224 to 700,000. The Decombinator software suite was used to annotate the V, J and CDR3 of the TCR reads. For the PS versus PT1 abundance plots, all samples were subsampled to the same number of TCRs (28,000). TCRs were defined as expanded if absent before sensitization and observed at least eight times at the 2-week time point. TCRdb ran its own pipeline on the public reads, namely fastp trimming at Q25 and MiXCR clone calling, and kept in-frame beta chains. Rows with a matching CDR3 protein are joined into one entry that keeps the most common DNA and genes. The V and J calls and clone size come from TCRdb's table, not from the authors' own analysis. The sample yields about 340,000 distinct CDR3 sequences; 6% to 8.5% were counted once. The ten top clones hold around 8.2% of the sample.

About this clonotype: The clone's antigen remains unknown. Qualities for individual bases were not recorded, and no much larger clone is one base off.

The receptor was derived from a woman aged 18 to 35 with alopecia areata. Some clones in this sample may be carry-over from other donors' samples. The V and J segments used are TRBV11-2 and TRBJ2-3; the D segment could be TRBD2, given 6 matching bases. The sequencing here drew on whole blood, taken in connection with sensitization to the hapten diphenylcyclopropenone (DPC). The DNA reads as follows: TGTGCCAGCAGTTTCCCCGGGACTAGCACAGATACGCAGTATTTT. This is translated as CASSFPGTSTDTQYF.